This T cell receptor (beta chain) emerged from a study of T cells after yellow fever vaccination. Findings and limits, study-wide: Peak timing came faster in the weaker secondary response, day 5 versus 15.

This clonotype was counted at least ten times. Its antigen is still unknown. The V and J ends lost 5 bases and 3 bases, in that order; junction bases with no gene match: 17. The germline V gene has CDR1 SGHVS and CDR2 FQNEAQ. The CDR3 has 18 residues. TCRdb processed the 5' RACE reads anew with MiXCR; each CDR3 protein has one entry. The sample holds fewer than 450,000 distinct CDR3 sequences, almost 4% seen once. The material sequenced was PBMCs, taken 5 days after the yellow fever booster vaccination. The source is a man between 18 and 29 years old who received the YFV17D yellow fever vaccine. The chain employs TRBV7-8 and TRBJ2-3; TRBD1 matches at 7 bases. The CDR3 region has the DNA TGTGCCAGCAGCCGACCCGAACAGGGGCGGGTTTCGACAGATACGCAGTATTTT. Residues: CASSRPEQGRVSTDTQYF.